The subject of this entry is one TCR beta chain. No cognate antigen has been identified for it. No qualities accompany the bases; no much larger clone lies one base away. This sample was taken from a study of technical replicates of blood from four donors (dated by TCRdb to about 2017). The library was generated by the immunoSEQ multiplex PCR assay. Not all clones reach the TCRdb copy of this immuneACCESS table, which keeps in-frame sequences only. Checked studies attribute under half of the gap to unresolved V genes and leave the rest unexplained. For this sample there are approximately 78,000 clones; around nine tenths appear just once. Approximately 0.39% of the sample comes from the top ten. V loses 7 bases of germline sequence and J loses 3 bases, and the interval between the two ends is 22 bases. The germline V gene (reference sequence) supplies CDR1 LNHDA and CDR2 SQIVND. The CDR3 goes from the cysteine to the phenylalanine over 17 residues. Only CDR3 DNA is held: 51 bases, read in frame from base 1.

The TCR originated in a human donor in good health. Recombination joined TRBV19 with TRBJ2-1; the D gene is perhaps TRBD1, on 6 matching bases. The specimen sequenced was T cells isolated from PBMCs. The DNA reads as follows: TGTGCCAGTAATGATCCCGGGACACGAGGTTTCTACAATGAGCAGTTCTTC. Its protein reads: CASNDPGTRGFYNEQFF.